This T cell receptor beta chain emerged from a study of breast tumors, draining lymph nodes, adjacent tissues. One entry per CDR3 protein, called by TCRdb with MiXCR from the multiplex PCR reads. The profile shows 200,000 to 300,000 distinct CDR3 sequences, roughly 31% of them singletons. Study-wide results and limits: Luminal-like breast cancer showed significantly higher tumor–nontumor repertoire similarity than basal-like. Most tumor T cells seemingly derive from lymph node, then expand in tumor. Tumor TCR diversity was below lymph nodes but above nontumor tissue.

The table lists this clonotype with many counts. Its antigen is as yet unknown. The lymph nodes were axillary draining lymph nodes from breast cancer patients. This TCR derives from a female donor with breast cancer. Some clones in this sample may be carry-over from other donors' samples. Sequencing was carried out using axillary lymph node tissue.

CDR3 loop: CSATDLSGRSQYEQYF. DNA of the CDR3: TGCAGTGCCACAGACCTTAGCGGGAGAAGTCAGTACGAGCAGTACTTC. The gene calls are TRBV20-1 and TRBJ2-7; TRBD2 aligns across 9 bases. V lost 6 bases and J lost 4; bases outside the gene matches: 16. Germline V gene data show CDR1 as DFQATT and CDR2 as SNEGSKA (reference sequence). The length of the CDR3 is 16 residues.